Listed below are T cell receptor beta chains from one sample, sequenced in a study of blood T cells in healthy people across ages. TCRdb independently ran MiXCR on the 5' RACE reads; one entry per CDR3 protein. Of about 1,000,000 distinct CDR3 sequences in the sample, 45% were seen once. The sample was blood. The source of these receptors is an older woman in good health. The CDR3 runs from the conserved cysteine through the conserved F or W. A D gene is named only where the DNA matches it firmly. Size is omitted from some rows. Given values are once, few, many or a class for expanded clones.

abundance,j_gene,v_gene,d_gene,CDR3nt,CDR3aa
.,TRBJ2-1,TRBV29-1,.,TGCAGCGTGGCCAATGTCGGGCGAGCTAATGACAATGAGCAGTTCTTC,CSVANVGRANDNEQFF
once,TRBJ2-3,TRBV3-1,TRBD2,TGTGCCAGCAGCCAAGAACCCCTAGCGGGAGCGGATACGCAGTATTTT,CASSQEPLAGADTQYF
many,TRBJ2-3,TRBV10-2,.,TGCGCCAGCGTGGGCGGAGATACGCAGTATTTT,CASVGGDTQYF
many,TRBJ2-4,TRBV20-1,.,TGCAGTGCGCCCCGACAGGAGATTCAGTACTTC,CSAPRQEIQYF
.,TRBJ2-7,TRBV5-6,.,TGTGCCAGCAGCTTCTTCGGCGGCGAGCAGTACTTC,CASSFFGGEQYF
few,TRBJ1-5,TRBV2,TRBD1,TGTGCCAGCAGTGTATTTGGACAGGGTAGCAATCAGCCCCAGCATTTT,CASSVFGQGSNQPQHF
.,TRBJ2-6,TRBV27,TRBD1,TGTGCCAGCAGTTCAAGGACAGGGTTTGGGGCCAACGTCCTGACTTTC,CASSSRTGFGANVLTF
.,TRBJ2-1,TRBV20-1,TRBD2,TGCAGTGCCCCCGGGACTAGCGGGGAGGCCCAGTTCTTC,CSAPGTSGEAQFF
.,TRBJ2-7,TRBV6-5,.,TGTGCCAGCGGAACTAGGGGTGGTATATACGAGCAGTACTTC,CASGTRGGIYEQYF
.,TRBJ2-4,TRBV2,TRBD2,TGTGCCAGCAGAATTGGTGGCCTAGCGGGAGTTTCGGACATTCAGTACTTC,CASRIGGLAGVSDIQYF
.,TRBJ2-7,TRBV5-1,TRBD2,TGCGCCAGCAGCCGGGTGGCGCGGGAGATTTCATACGAGCAGTACTTC,CASSRVAREISYEQYF
.,TRBJ2-5,TRBV7-3,.,TGTGCCAGCAGCTTAACGGGGCGGGCTGGGGAGACCCGGTACTTC,CASSLTGRAGETRYF
many,TRBJ2-3,TRBV5-1,TRBD2,TGCGCCAGCAGTTACGGACTAGCGGGGGATCCGGTAGATACGCAGTATTTT,CASSYGLAGDPVDTQYF
.,TRBJ1-1,TRBV12-3/TRBV12-4,.,TGTGCCAGCCGAATGAGACGGAGTGAAGCTTTCTTT,CASRMRRSEAFF
few,TRBJ2-1,TRBV6-6,TRBD1,TGTGCCAGCTGGGACAGGGGCAATGAGCAGTTCTTC,CASWDRGNEQFF
.,TRBJ2-3,TRBV7-2,.,TGTGCCAGCAGCTTAGGTACAGGGTGGAAGGTCACAGATACGCAGTATTTT,CASSLGTGWKVTDTQYF
.,TRBJ2-1,TRBV10-2,TRBD2,TGCGCCAGCACCCCTATAGCGGGAGCTTTCAATGAGCAGTTCTTC,CASTPIAGAFNEQFF
.,TRBJ2-1,TRBV24-1,.,TGTGCCACCAGTGGGGGGGAATCTTACAATGAGCAGTTCTTC,CATSGGESYNEQFF
.,TRBJ2-6,TRBV6-7,.,TGTGCCAGCAGTTACTCGTCGGCTTACGAGGCCAACGTCCTGACTTTC,CASSYSSAYEANVLTF
.,TRBJ1-6,TRBV6-5,.,TGTGCCAGCAGGGCGGTCGGATCACCCCTCCACTTT,CASRAVGSPLHF
.,TRBJ2-5,TRBV7-2,.,TGTGCCAGCAGCTACTCGCGGGGCGAGACCCAGTACTTC,CASSYSRGETQYF
.,TRBJ2-7,TRBV20-1,.,TGCAGTGCTAGAGATTTACTAGGTAACTACAATGAGCAGTACTTC,CSARDLLGNYNEQYF
.,TRBJ2-7,TRBV15,.,TGTGCCACCAGCAGAGGAACCCGGGACGGGACCTACGAGCAGTACTTC,CATSRGTRDGTYEQYF